The entry that follows covers one T cell receptor beta chain sequence. Its antigen remains unidentified. No infections or other immune events were documented during collection. This sample is part of a study of identifying expanded T cells in peripheral blood. General observations from the study: Over two and four weeks, about 15 and 19 clones changed, versus roughly 1.1 between replicates. Two-week clone count variance significantly increased as total template count grew.

From germline, CDR1 is SQVTM and CDR2 ANQGSEA. The V end was cut by 6 bases, the J end by 9 bases, with 23 bases between. The CDR3 runs to 14 residues. Data came from immunoSEQ multiplex PCR; TCRdb stores just in-frame clones and leaves some out. The table records about 90,000 clones, more than 75% of them present only once. The sequenced sample was blood. The rearrangement uses TRBV29-1 and TRBJ2-5; weak D call: TRBD2 (6 bases). The receptor was derived from a person between 18 and 75 years old in good health. CDR3: CSVLTLVARGAQYF. DNA for the CDR3: TGCAGCGTCCTGACCTTAGTCGCCCGCGGGGCCCAGTACTTC.